Presented here are 10 T cell receptor beta chains from one specimen sequenced in a study of shared clonotypes between healthy human individuals. TCRdb keeps only in-frame clones here, not all; method: immunoSEQ multiplex PCR. The profile shows roughly 680,000 clones, roughly two thirds of them singletons. Material: memory CD4+ T cells sorted from blood. As for subset: CD45RA-negative fraction. The receptors were gathered from a woman aged 25-40 years in good health.

This rearrangement joins TRBV6-1 to TRBJ1-5; a weak D match, TRBD1 (5 bases). The CDR3 is 14 amino acids. Germline V gene lookup returns CDR1 MNHNS and CDR2 SASEGT. Trimming took off 6 bases at V and 9 bases at J, with 18 bases between the two ends. CDR3 protein: CASRQGSVAGPQHF. The CDR3 DNA reads TGTGCCAGCAGGCAGGGCTCGGTCGCGGGGCCCCAGCATTTT.

This chain connects TRBV27 to TRBJ2-7; perhaps TRBD1 as D (5 bases). Germline V gene lookup returns CDR1 MNHEY and CDR2 SMNVEV (reference sequence). The CDR3 runs to 16 residues. V lost 8 bases, J lost 8 bases, and 28 bases lay in between. In nucleotides, the CDR3 is TGTGCCAGCCGACCCCTTTCCTTAGCAGGGCACGGCAAGCAGTACTTC. Translation gives CASRPLSLAGHGKQYF.

CDR3 sequence: CASSLGTSGISAADTQYF. CDR3 coding DNA: TGTGCCAGCAGCTTGGGGACTAGCGGGATTTCAGCGGCAGATACGCAGTATTTT. This chain links TRBV7-9 with TRBJ2-3; 13 positions match TRBD2. The CDR3 has 18 residues. V was pared by 3 bases and J by 4 bases, with 10 bases of the junction left unmatched. CDR1 and CDR2 from the germline V gene are SEHNR and FQNEAQ (reference sequence). Full variable domain (rest looked up from reference TRBV7-9 and TRBJ2-3): DTGVSQNPRHKITKRGQNVTFRCDPISEHNRLYWYRQTLGQGPEFLTYFQNEAQLEKSRLLSDRFSAERPKGSFSTLEIQRTEQGDSAMYLCASSLGTSGISAADTQYFGPGTRLTVL.

V is TRBV19 and J is TRBJ2-7; D may be TRBD1 (6 bases). The CDR3 runs 14 residues. Germline V lookup: CDR1 LNHDA, CDR2 SQIVND (reference sequence). The V and J ends lost 6 bases and 5 bases respectively, with 17 bases between them. In nucleotides, the CDR3 is TGTGCCAGTAGCACCCCAGGCAGGGGCGACGAGCAGTACTTC. Its protein product is CASSTPGRGDEQYF.

The V call is TRBV30, the J call TRBJ2-2, with D unclear. Germline V lookup: CDR1 GTSNPN, CDR2 SVGIG (reference sequence). The CDR3 loop spans 12 amino acids. V was trimmed by 3 bases and J by 6 bases, leaving 8 bases between them. CDR3 loop: CAWRTAAGELFF. The CDR3, as DNA: TGTGCCTGGAGAACAGCCGCCGGGGAGCTGTTTTTT.

This rearrangement joins TRBV6-1 to TRBJ2-5; D gene uncertain. The J call may be in error: the DNA end matches TRBJ2-7 better. The CDR3 is 14 amino acids. CDR1 is MNHNS, CDR2 SASEGT, per germline. The CDR3 spells CASSIGLSSYEQYF. In nucleotides, the CDR3 is TGTGCCAGCAGTATCGGTCTTAGCTCCTACGAGCAGTACTTC.

The chain carries TRBV10-2 and TRBJ2-5, with D tentatively TRBD1 (5 bases). This CDR3 is built from 17 residues. Germline assignment: CDR1 WSHSY and CDR2 SAAADI. V was clipped by 3 bases and J by 0 bases, with 17 bases between them. The CDR3 nucleotides read TGCGCCAGCAGTGATTCTCTAGACAGTCTGCACCAAGAGACCCAGTACTTC. As protein: CASSDSLDSLHQETQYF.

The J gene is TRBJ2-5, the V gene TRBV15; D is undetermined. CDR3 length equals 12 residues. Germline V gene lookup returns CDR1 LNHNV and CDR2 YYDKDF (reference sequence). Trimming took off 8 bases at V and 7 bases at J, with 14 bases between the two ends. Written as DNA, the CDR3 is TGTGCCACCTCCACCGCCTCGGGGACCCAGTACTTC. Amino acids: CATSTASGTQYF. The variable domain in full, with the rest retrieved from reference TRBV15 and TRBJ2-5, is DAMVIQNPRYQVTQFGKPVTLSCSQTLNHNVMYWYQQKSSQAPKLLFHYYDKDFNNEADTPDNFQSRRPNTSFCFLDIRSPGLGDTAMYLCATSTASGTQYFGPGTRLLVL.

This clone was observed a handful of times. This chain joins TRBV29-1 and TRBJ2-5; 9 bases are a match to TRBD1. V shed 2 bases, J shed 5 bases, and the junction held 15 bases outside the gene matches. The CDR3 runs 17 residues. Per the germline V gene, CDR1 is SQVTM and CDR2 is ANQGSEA. CDR3 sequence (DNA): TGCAGCGTTGAAAAGAACCCGGAACAGGGGGCTAGGGAGACCCAGTACTTC. Residues: CSVEKNPEQGARETQYF.

The V and J genes are TRBV29-1 and TRBJ1-1; no clear D gene. The CDR3 has 15 amino acids. Per the germline V gene, CDR1 is SQVTM and CDR2 is ANQGSEA. The V and J ends lost 5 bases and 6 bases respectively, with 22 bases between them. This CDR3 is CSVQPRLIVHPEAFF. Here the CDR3 DNA reads TGCAGCGTTCAACCGAGGTTGATAGTCCACCCTGAAGCTTTCTTT.